Listed here are 31 T cell receptor beta chains from one sample, sequenced in a study of CD8 T cells in ankylosing spondylitis. Via MiXCR, TCRdb re-called the 5' RACE reads, giving one row per CDR3 protein. The repertoire holds roughly 230,000 distinct CDR3 sequences, with under 20% as singletons. Source material: blood, either unsorted or a sorted T cell fraction (not recorded which). Source of these receptors: a male donor with ankylosing spondylitis or in good health (not recorded which).

This clonotype showed up many times. The chain employs TRBV29-1 and TRBJ2-1; the D gene is possibly TRBD2 (5 bases). This CDR3 spans 13 amino acids. V lost 6 bases and J 1 base, leaving 10 bases between the germline ends. CDR1 and CDR2 (germline): SQVTM, ANQGSEA. This chain's CDR3 is CSVLARSYNEQFF. The CDR3 DNA reads TGCAGCGTCCTAGCCCGATCCTACAATGAGCAGTTCTTC.

This clonotype appeared many times. The chain couples TRBV7-2 to TRBJ2-3; D not certain. Trimming shortened V by 5 bases and J by 2 bases, and 5 bases separated the two germline ends. The CDR3 is made up of 12 amino acids. CDR1 SGHTA and CDR2 FQGNSA come from the germline V gene. CDR3: CASSKTTDTQYF. The CDR3 nucleotides read TGTGCCAGCAGCAAAACCACAGATACGCAGTATTTT.

The rearrangement uses TRBV4-2 and TRBJ2-1, with 10 bases lining up with TRBD2. The CDR3 spans 16 residues. Germline CDR1 and CDR2: LGHNA and YNFKEQ. Unmatched junction bases numbered 8, after V lost 0 bases and J lost 9 bases. For the CDR3, the DNA is TGTGCCAGCAGCCAAGAGAAGCGGGAGGGCCCCAGTGAGCAGTTCTTC. Translated: CASSQEKREGPSEQFF.

The chain combines TRBV12-3 or TRBV12-4 with TRBJ2-7, with a possible D match to TRBD1 (5 bases). The CDR3 totals 15 residues. The germline V and J ends were trimmed by 5 bases and 7 bases, with 21 bases remaining between them. CDR3 in DNA: TGTGCCAGCAGTCAGGTCACAGGCATTAATGAGGAGCAGTACTTC. Protein product: CASSQVTGINEEQYF.

The chain uses TRBV9 and TRBJ2-2, with TRBD1 matching over 10 bases. In germline, CDR1 is SGDLS, CDR2 YYNGEE. This CDR3 has 16 amino acids. Trimming at V came to 0 bases and at J to 6 bases, leaving 5 bases not matched to a gene. CDR3 in amino acids: CASSVVSGQGSGELFF. For the CDR3, the DNA is TGTGCCAGCAGCGTAGTTTCGGGACAGGGGTCCGGGGAGCTGTTTTTT. Complete variable domain (other parts from reference TRBV9 and TRBJ2-2): DSGVTQTPKHLITATGQRVTLRCSPRSGDLSVYWYQQSLDQGLQFLIQYYNGEERAKGNILERFSAQQFPDLHSELNLSSLELGDSALYFCASSVVSGQGSGELFFGEGSRLTVL.

The chain couples TRBV27 to TRBJ2-1; 8 positions agree with TRBD2. Trimming removed 6 bases from V and 0 bases from J; junction bases left unmatched: 16. The CDR3 extends over 19 amino acids. Germline V lookup: CDR1 MNHEY, CDR2 SMNVEV (reference sequence). The CDR3 coding sequence is TGTGCCAGCAGCCGACTAGCGTTCTCCCCACCTTCCTCCTACAATGAGCAGTTCTTC. It encodes CASSRLAFSPPSSYNEQFF.

This clonotype has ten or more counts. J is TRBJ2-2 and V is TRBV6-5, with TRBD2 as a possible D gene (5 bases). This CDR3 has 12 residues. CDR1 and CDR2 (germline): MNHEY, SVGAGI. V lost 2 bases and J 11 bases, leaving 9 bases between the germline ends. CDR3: CASSYGGIELFF. CDR3 DNA: TGTGCCAGCAGTTACGGAGGTATCGAGCTGTTTTTT.

This clonotype was recorded a few times. CDR3: CASGRPYTGASTDTQYF. In DNA form, the CDR3 reads TGTGCCAGCGGACGGCCGTACACAGGGGCTAGCACAGATACGCAGTATTTT. This chain uses TRBV7-9 with TRBJ2-3, with TRBD1 matching 7 bases. Losses at the gene ends were 8 bases for V and 0 bases for J; bases not matched to a gene: 14. CDR3 length equals 17 residues. From germline, CDR1 is SEHNR and CDR2 FQNEAQ (reference sequence).

This clonotype has at least ten counts. The V gene is TRBV11-1, the J gene TRBJ2-2, with TRBD2 as a possible D gene (5 bases). V was trimmed by 4 bases and J by 3 bases, leaving 18 bases between them. This CDR3 region has 17 residues. Germline V CDR1 and CDR2: SGHAT, FQDESV (reference sequence). The CDR3 nucleotides are TGTGCCAGCAGCTCCCTCAAATTAGCGCCTGACACCGGGGAGCTGTTTTTT. This gives the protein CASSSLKLAPDTGELFF.

The V gene is TRBV4-2, the J gene TRBJ1-1; D possibly corresponds to TRBD1 (5 bases). The CDR3 is 19 amino acids. Per the germline V gene, CDR1 is LGHNA and CDR2 is YNFKEQ. V was clipped by 2 bases and J by 6 bases, with 28 bases between them. The CDR3 loop reads CASSQLYYPGGSQGPEAFF. The CDR3, as DNA: TGTGCCAGCAGCCAATTATATTATCCGGGCGGATCCCAGGGCCCTGAAGCTTTCTTT.

The table lists this clonotype with many counts. This rearrangement joins TRBV29-1 to TRBJ2-7; D unclear. CDR3 length: 13 amino acids. CDR1 and CDR2 from the germline V gene are SQVTM and ANQGSEA. V was shortened by 7 bases and J by 0 bases, with 13 bases between the two germline ends. CDR3 sequence: CSARTHLSYEQYF. The CDR3, as DNA: TGCAGCGCCCGGACCCACCTCTCCTACGAGCAGTACTTC.

The chain combines TRBV29-1 with TRBJ1-1, with no clear D. V was pared by 5 bases and J by 3 bases, with 10 bases between. Looked up from germline, CDR1 is SQVTM and CDR2 is ANQGSEA. The CDR3 has 12 residues. The CDR3 protein is CSVLRVDTEAFF. The CDR3 DNA is TGCAGCGTTCTTAGGGTCGACACTGAAGCTTTCTTT.

This clonotype showed up many times. The CDR3 DNA sequence: TGTGCCAGCTCGTCGTGGGAGACCTACAATGAGCAGTTCTTC. Translating it yields CASSSWETYNEQFF. V gene TRBV12-3 or TRBV12-4 combines with J gene TRBJ2-1, with D possibly TRBD2 on 5 matching bases. Trimming stripped 8 bases from V and 2 bases from J, with 13 bases between. The CDR3 runs 14 residues.

This clonotype was counted only a few times. This chain connects TRBV5-1 to TRBJ2-7; 9 bases align to TRBD1. CDR1 is SGHRS and CDR2 is YFSETQ in the germline V gene. The junction had 3 bases not matched to a gene; V was cut back by 2 bases and J by 3 bases. The CDR3 runs 14 residues. Here the CDR3 reads CASSFGTGNYEQYF. The CDR3 bases are TGCGCCAGCAGCTTCGGGACAGGGAACTACGAGCAGTACTTC. Full variable domain (rest looked up from reference TRBV5-1 and TRBJ2-7): KAGVTQTPRYLIKTRGQQVTLSCSPISGHRSVSWYQQTPGQGLQFLFEYFSETQRNKGNFPGRFSGRQFSNSRSEMNVSTLELGDSALYLCASSFGTGNYEQYFGPGTRLTVT.

This clonotype was seen a few times. The chain joins TRBV6-5 to TRBJ2-1; 7 nucleotides align to TRBD2. The junction had 6 bases not matched to a gene; V was cut back by 2 bases and J by 5 bases. Germline loops: CDR1 MNHEY, CDR2 SVGAGI. The CDR3 contains 15 residues. The CDR3 coding sequence is TGTGCCAGCAGTTACATCGCGGGAGCAGACAATGAGCAGTTCTTC. As protein: CASSYIAGADNEQFF.

The chain combines TRBV5-1 with TRBJ2-1; D is perhaps TRBD2 (5 bases). Germline V CDR1 and CDR2: SGHRS, YFSETQ. This CDR3 has 16 residues. Trimming left V 4 bases short and J 3 bases short, with 17 bases between. DNA of the CDR3: TGCGCCAGCAGCCCTGGAGGTGCGGGTTACTACAATGAGCAGTTCTTC. As protein: CASSPGGAGYYNEQFF.

The chain couples TRBV9 to TRBJ1-4; no clear D. The CDR3 has 15 amino acids. Per germline, CDR1 SGDLS and CDR2 YYNGEE. V gave up 4 bases and J gave up 0 bases, with 10 bases separating them. The CDR3 spells CASSLGGSTNEKLFF. CDR3 in DNA: TGTGCCAGCAGCCTCGGCGGTTCAACTAATGAAAAACTGTTTTTT.

In its sample, this clonotype was seen a few times. The chain has TRBV20-1 and TRBJ2-2; unclear D gene. Germline CDR1 reads DFQATT; CDR2 reads SNEGSKA (reference sequence). There are 13 residues in the CDR3. Trimming pared 4 bases from V and 4 bases from J, leaving 10 bases between. CDR3 DNA: TGCAGTGCTAAAGGGATCTTCACCGGGGAGCTGTTTTTT. Its protein is CSAKGIFTGELFF.

This sequence joins TRBV9 and TRBJ2-1; D remains ambiguous. V lost 0 bases, J lost 8 bases, and 12 bases lay in between. The CDR3 consists of 14 residues. Germline loops: CDR1 SGDLS, CDR2 YYNGEE. In DNA form, the CDR3 reads TGTGCCAGCAGCGTAGAAGAGGTGCTTGATGAGCAGTTCTTC. Translating it yields CASSVEEVLDEQFF.

DNA of the CDR3: TGTGCCAGCAGCTTGGTGCTGACGAACACTGAAGCTTTCTTT. Translation: CASSLVLTNTEAFF. The genes are TRBV5-6 and TRBJ1-1; D ambiguous. V lost 0 bases, J lost 1 base, and 7 bases lay in between. The V gene's germline CDR1 is SGHDT and CDR2 YYEEEE. There are 14 residues in the CDR3.

The rearrangement links TRBV10-3 to TRBJ1-2; D may be TRBD1 (6 bases). V was cut by 0 bases and J by 6 bases, with 20 bases left in between. Germline loops: CDR1 ENHRY, CDR2 SYGVKD. This CDR3 is 17 amino acids long. The CDR3 nucleotides are TGTGCCATCAGTGAGTCCCTCTCTTCAGGGGCTCCGGATGGCTACACCTTC. It translates to CAISESLSSGAPDGYTF.

This chain links TRBV29-1 with TRBJ2-6; 8 nucleotides agree with TRBD1. This CDR3 comprises 17 residues. With V trimmed by 6 bases and J by 1 base, 11 bases remained unmatched. Germline CDR1 and CDR2: SQVTM and ANQGSEA. The chain's CDR3 is CSVFYGTGGSGANVLTF. CDR3 sequence (DNA): TGCAGCGTGTTTTACGGGACAGGCGGTTCTGGGGCCAACGTCCTGACTTTC.

V usage is TRBV5-6 and J usage is TRBJ2-7, with a tentative D call TRBD1 (5 bases). Germline V lookup: CDR1 SGHDT, CDR2 YYEEEE. V shed 2 bases and J shed 6 bases, with 12 bases lying between them. CDR3 size: 13 residues. DNA for the CDR3: TGTGCCAGCAGCTTCTTAATAGGGGCCGAGCAGTACTTC. Translation: CASSFLIGAEQYF.

The gene calls are TRBV6-1 and TRBJ2-1; D is tentatively TRBD1 or TRBD2 (6 bases each). CDR1 is MNHNS, CDR2 SASEGT, per germline. CDR3 length: 13 residues. The V and J ends lost 3 bases and 8 bases respectively, with 11 bases between them. The CDR3 DNA reads as TGTGCCAGCAGTGAGGAGGGGGTGGATGAGCAGTTCTTC. Translation: CASSEEGVDEQFF.

In its sample, this clonotype was seen a few times. The chain employs TRBV6-5 and TRBJ2-7, with a weak D call TRBD1 (6 bases). This CDR3 has 13 residues. With 4 bases removed from V and 4 bases from J, the gap between germline ends came to 11 bases. From germline, CDR1 is MNHEY and CDR2 SVGAGI. The CDR3 loop reads CASSLGAWYEQYF. In nucleotides, the CDR3 is TGTGCCAGCAGTTTGGGGGCTTGGTACGAGCAGTACTTC.

This clonotype was counted only a few times. This rearrangement joins TRBV12-3 or TRBV12-4 to TRBJ1-3; TRBD1 aligns across 7 bases. V gave up 3 bases and J gave up 6 bases; unmatched junction bases: 2. CDR3 length: 13 amino acids. The CDR3 sequence: CASSFRGENTIYF. CDR3 nucleotides: TGTGCCAGCAGTTTCAGGGGGGAAAACACCATATATTTT.

This clonotype came up a few times. This chain connects TRBV12-3 or TRBV12-4 to TRBJ1-1, with a possible D match to TRBD1 (5 bases). This CDR3 has 11 residues. The V end lost 8 bases, the J end lost 6 bases, and 10 bases lay between the germline ends. The CDR3 reads CASGTSAEAFF. CDR3 in DNA: TGTGCCAGCGGGACTTCCGCTGAAGCTTTCTTT.

DNA of the CDR3: TGCAGTGCTGTTAGCGGGAGCGGTACGCAGTATTTT. Its protein product is CSAVSGSGTQYF. V gene TRBV20-1 combines with J gene TRBJ2-3; 9 bases fit TRBD2. J gave up 8 bases and V 5 bases, and 5 bases lay outside the gene matches. The CDR3 has 12 residues. Germline V gives CDR1 DFQATT, CDR2 SNEGSKA (reference sequence).

This clonotype was recorded at least ten times. This chain links TRBV29-1 with TRBJ2-5; D is perhaps TRBD1 or TRBD2 (5 bases each). Trimming left V 1 base short and J 1 base short, with 10 bases between. The germline V gene encodes CDR1 SQVTM and CDR2 ANQGSEA. This CDR3 contains 14 residues. This CDR3 is CSVEVIGTQETQYF. Here the CDR3 DNA reads TGCAGCGTTGAAGTGATAGGGACCCAAGAGACCCAGTACTTC.

The V gene is TRBV29-1, the J gene TRBJ2-7; 9 bases match TRBD2. Trimming removed 6 bases from V and 1 base from J; junction bases left unmatched: 4. CDR3 length: 13 residues. In germline, CDR1 is SQVTM, CDR2 ANQGSEA. CDR3 sequence (DNA): TGCAGCGTGAGCGGGAGGACGTCCTACGAGCAGTACTTC. This sequence encodes CSVSGRTSYEQYF.

This clonotype came up once. The chain couples TRBV28 to TRBJ2-1; 9 bases agree with TRBD2. Trimming removed 8 bases from V and 5 bases from J; junction bases left unmatched: 4. The length of the CDR3 is 13 residues. In germline, CDR1 is MDHEN, CDR2 SYDVKM. This CDR3 reads CASCGRDNNEQFF. CDR3 coding DNA: TGTGCCAGCTGCGGGAGGGATAACAATGAGCAGTTCTTC.